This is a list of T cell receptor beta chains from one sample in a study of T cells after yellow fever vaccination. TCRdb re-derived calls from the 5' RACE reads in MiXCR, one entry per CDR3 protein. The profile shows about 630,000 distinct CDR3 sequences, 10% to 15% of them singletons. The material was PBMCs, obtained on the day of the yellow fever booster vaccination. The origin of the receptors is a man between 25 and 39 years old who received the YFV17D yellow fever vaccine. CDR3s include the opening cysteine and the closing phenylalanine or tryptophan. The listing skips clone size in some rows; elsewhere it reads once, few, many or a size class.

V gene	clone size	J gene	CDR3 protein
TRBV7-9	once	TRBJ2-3	CASSLAGLAGPDTQYF
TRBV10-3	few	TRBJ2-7	CAIRTGLLGEQYF
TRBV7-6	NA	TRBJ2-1	CATSAGGPYNEQFF
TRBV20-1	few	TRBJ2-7	CSARGRGEQYF
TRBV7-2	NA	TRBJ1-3	CASSSKRGRSGNTIYF
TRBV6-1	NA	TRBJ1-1	CASIGQLNTEAFF
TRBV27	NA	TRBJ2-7	CASREADRFYEQYF
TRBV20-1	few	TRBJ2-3	CSAEDPGTDTQYF
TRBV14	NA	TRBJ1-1	CASSQASGRVNTEAFF
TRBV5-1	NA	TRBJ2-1	CASSLRTSWFEQFF
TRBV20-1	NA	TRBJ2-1	CSASKVNEQFF
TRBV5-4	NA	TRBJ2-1	CASSPTGVREQFF
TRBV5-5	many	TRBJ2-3	CASTAWGRAQDTQYF
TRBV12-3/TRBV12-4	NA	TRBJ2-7	CATPPDRKSYEQYF
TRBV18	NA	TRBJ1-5	CASSPANSNQPQHF
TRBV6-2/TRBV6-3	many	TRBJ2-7	CASSRPGGEQYF
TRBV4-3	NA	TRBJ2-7	CASSLYSGRVYEQYF
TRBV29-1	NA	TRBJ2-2	CSVVSPGGVAGELFF
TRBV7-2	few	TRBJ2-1	CASSLIGQGVGEQFF
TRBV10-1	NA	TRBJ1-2	CADNPPGQADYGYTF
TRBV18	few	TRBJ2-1	CASSPQAGVHHEQFF
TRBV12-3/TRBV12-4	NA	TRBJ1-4	CASSLGRTGWANEKLFF
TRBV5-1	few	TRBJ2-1	CASSLYSGLDNEQFF
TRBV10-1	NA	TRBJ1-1	CASSPTENTEAFF
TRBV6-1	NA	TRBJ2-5	CASRDSARETQYF
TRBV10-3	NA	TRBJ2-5	CAMAPRSGIQETQYF
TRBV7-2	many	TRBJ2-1	CASSPGQVFEQFF
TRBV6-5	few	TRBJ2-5	CASSYSGGSRETQYF
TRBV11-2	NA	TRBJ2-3	CASSPQPGLAGGPDTQYF
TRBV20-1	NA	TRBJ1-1	CCARDGGATDSRNTEAFF
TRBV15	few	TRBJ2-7	CATSRDIGTGSYEQYF
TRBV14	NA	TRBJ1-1	CASSPDRGNIDAEAFF
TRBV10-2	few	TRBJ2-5	CASSEYGGVLETQYF
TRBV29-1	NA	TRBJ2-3	CSVEDQGLSPRTDTQYF
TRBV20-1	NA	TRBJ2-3	CSAKPSRIDTQYF
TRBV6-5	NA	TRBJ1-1	CASSYEGATEAFF
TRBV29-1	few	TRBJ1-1	CSGGDGANTEAFF
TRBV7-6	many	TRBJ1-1	CASSIGPGTGGNTEAFF
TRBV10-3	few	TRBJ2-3	CAIRDFSGSFTDTQYF
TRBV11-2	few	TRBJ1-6	CASSLVGGRGSPLHF
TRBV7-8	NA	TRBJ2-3	CASSLETNWIASSTDTQYF
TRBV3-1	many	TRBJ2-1	CASRGDEQFF
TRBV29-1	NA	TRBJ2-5	CSVQPTSGSETQYF
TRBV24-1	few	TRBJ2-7	CATTADRRGGSYEQYF
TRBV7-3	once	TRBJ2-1	CASSLDRPNEQFF
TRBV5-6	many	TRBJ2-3	CASSLTGETTDTQYF
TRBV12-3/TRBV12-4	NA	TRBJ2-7	CASSSDRTKQYF
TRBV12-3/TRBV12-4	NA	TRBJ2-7	CASSDRGNYEQYF
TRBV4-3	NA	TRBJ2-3	CASSQDVDSGSTDTQYF
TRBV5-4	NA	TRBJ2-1	CASSLTVLAGDYEQFF
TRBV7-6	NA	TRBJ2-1	CASSRTQGTVPGDNNEQFF
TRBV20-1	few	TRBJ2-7	CSAHFASGAYEQYF
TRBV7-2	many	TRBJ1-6	CASSLQGGRSPLHF
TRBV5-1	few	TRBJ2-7	CASSLVGGPVTYEQYF
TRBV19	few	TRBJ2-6	CASSIDPRQLSGANVLTF